One and the same sample provided the 27 T cell receptor beta chains below, sequenced in a study of PD-L1 blockade in urothelial cancer. Profiling relied on immunoSEQ multiplex PCR, and the TCRdb table lists in-frame clones only, not all of them. The sample holds some 67,000 clones, 85% to 90% seen once. The source was PBMCs, collected around atezolizumab (anti-PD-L1) treatment. These receptors all stem from a man in his sixties with urothelial cancer.

This clone showed up just a few times. The sample holds other DNA sequences that translate to the same CDR3. The V and J genes are TRBV30 and TRBJ1-1; TRBD1 aligns across 10 bases. With V trimmed by 1 base and J by 6 bases, 2 bases remained unmatched. The CDR3 runs to 13 residues. The germline gives CDR1 GTSNPN, CDR2 SVGIG (reference sequence). The CDR3 spells CAWSGDRGPEAFF. Written as DNA, the CDR3 is TGTGCCTGGAGTGGGGACAGGGGCCCTGAAGCTTTCTTT.

The CDR3 reads CASSMDGQGLSGANVLTF. The CDR3 bases are TGTGCCAGTAGTATGGACGGACAGGGGTTGTCTGGGGCCAACGTCCTGACTTTC. The rearrangement joins TRBV19 to TRBJ2-6; 9 bases align to TRBD1. Germline values: CDR1 LNHDA, CDR2 SQIVND (reference sequence). V dropped 3 bases and J dropped 1; count of bases not matched to a gene: 7. This CDR3 is 18 amino acids long.

This chain links TRBV5-4 with TRBJ1-2, with TRBD1 matching over 8 bases. The germline V gene encodes CDR1 SGHNT and CDR2 YYREEE (reference sequence). V lost 4 bases and J lost 5; bases outside the gene matches: 7. This CDR3 comprises 14 residues. CDR3 protein: CASSIGQGRYGYTF. The DNA for the CDR3 is TGTGCCAGCAGCATTGGACAGGGAAGATATGGCTACACCTTC.

The count of this clone is one. The chain is built from TRBV18 and TRBJ2-2; 7 positions match TRBD1. Germline V gene lookup returns CDR1 KGHSH and CDR2 LQKENI. The CDR3 runs to 12 residues. Trimming removed 8 bases from V and 10 bases from J; junction bases left unmatched: 7. The CDR3 reads CASADRVLELFF. CDR3 DNA sequence: TGTGCCAGCGCCGACAGGGTTTTGGAGCTGTTTTTT.

The rearrangement joins TRBV9 to TRBJ1-5; 7 bases fit TRBD1. This CDR3 is built from 15 residues. V lost 0 bases, J lost 4 bases, and 4 bases stayed unmatched. Looked up from germline, CDR1 is SGDLS and CDR2 is YYNGEE. CDR3 residues: CASSVDWTGNQPQHF. The CDR3 nucleotides read TGTGCCAGCAGCGTAGATTGGACAGGTAATCAGCCCCAGCATTTT.

The genes are TRBV11-2 and TRBJ2-5, with 9 bases identical to TRBD2. Germline lookup yields CDR1 SGHAT and CDR2 FQNNGV. The V and J ends lost 0 bases and 9 bases, in that order; junction bases with no gene match: 8. CDR3 length equals 15 residues. The CDR3 protein is CASSLELRGGAPQYF. CDR3 coding DNA: TGTGCCAGCAGCTTAGAACTCCGCGGGGGGGCCCCCCAGTACTTC.

This chain connects TRBV6-6 to TRBJ1-3; D unresolved. Germline V gene data show CDR1 as MNHNY and CDR2 as SVGAGI (reference sequence). The CDR3 has 14 amino acids. Between the trimmed V and J ends, which lost 10 bases and 5 bases, there was a span of 18 bases. CDR3 sequence: CATISTDNRNTIYF. In nucleotides, the CDR3 is TGTGCCACCATAAGTACAGACAACCGAAACACCATATATTTT.

This clone was picked up one time. The CDR3 is CASSADRRTGELFF. The DNA of the CDR3 is TGTGCCAGCAGTGCCGACAGACGAACCGGGGAGCTGTTTTTT. This chain joins TRBV6-5 and TRBJ2-2; TRBD1 is a possible D gene (5 bases). Per germline, CDR1 MNHEY and CDR2 SVGAGI. V was cut by 5 bases and J by 5 bases, with 12 bases left in between. The CDR3 contains 14 residues.

This rearrangement joins TRBV2 to TRBJ2-7; TRBD1 aligns across 10 bases. This CDR3 comprises 14 residues. V shed 6 bases, J shed 3 bases, and the junction held 5 bases outside the gene matches. The germline CDR1 and CDR2 sequences are SNHLY and FYNNEI. The CDR3 sequence is CASSSGTGVYEQYF. The CDR3 region has the DNA TGTGCCAGCAGCTCCGGGACAGGGGTCTACGAGCAGTACTTC.

This chain links TRBV30 with TRBJ1-1, with TRBD1 as a possible D gene (5 bases). Looked up from germline, CDR1 is GTSNPN and CDR2 is SVGIG (reference sequence). This CDR3 has 16 amino acids. V shed 3 bases and J shed 3 bases, with 20 bases lying between them. DNA for the CDR3: TGTGCCTGGAGCCCCCCACCGGGGGATATTTACACTGAAGCTTTCTTT. Its translation is CAWSPPPGDIYTEAFF.

This clone was observed a few times. The J gene is TRBJ2-1, the V gene TRBV5-4, with D possibly TRBD1 on 6 matching bases. This CDR3 contains 13 residues. V dropped 4 bases and J dropped 8 bases, with 13 bases sitting between them. Germline lookup yields CDR1 SGHNT and CDR2 YYREEE (reference sequence). The chain's CDR3 is CASSPAGADEQFF. As DNA, the CDR3 is TGTGCCAGCAGCCCCGCAGGGGCCGATGAGCAGTTCTTC.

This sequence joins TRBV7-8 and TRBJ2-1; 9 bases fit TRBD1. The CDR3 runs 16 residues. Trimming took 1 base from V and 10 from J; bases not matched to a gene: 11. The germline CDR1 and CDR2 sequences are SGHVS and FQNEAQ. Here the CDR3 reads CASSLVGTGMGGEQFF. As DNA, the CDR3 is TGTGCCAGCAGCTTAGTCGGGACAGGGATGGGAGGGGAGCAGTTCTTC.

This chain uses TRBV7-3 with TRBJ2-5; a possible D gene is TRBD1 (6 bases). The CDR3 extends over 15 amino acids. Germline V gives CDR1 SGHTA, CDR2 FQGTGA. Trimming took off 0 bases at V and 2 bases at J, with 10 bases between the two ends. CDR3 protein: CASSLTGTQQETQYF. The CDR3 DNA reads as TGTGCCAGCAGCTTAACCGGGACACAACAAGAGACCCAGTACTTC.

The rearrangement joins TRBV18 to TRBJ1-1; 7 bases align to TRBD1. There are 15 residues in the CDR3. The V gene end was trimmed by 3 bases and the J gene end by 6 bases; junction bases not matched to a gene: 10. Germline lookup yields CDR1 KGHSH and CDR2 LQKENI. The CDR3 nucleotides read TGTGCCAGCTCACCCAACCGACAGGGTCAGGCTGAAGCTTTCTTT. This sequence encodes CASSPNRQGQAEAFF.

The chain combines TRBV11-3 with TRBJ2-2; no firm D call. CDR1 is SGHNT, CDR2 YENEEA, per germline. V was trimmed by 3 bases and J by 0 bases, leaving 2 bases between them. This CDR3 is 13 amino acids long. DNA of the CDR3: TGTGCCAGCAGCTTTACGAACACCGGGGAGCTGTTTTTT. It yields the protein CASSFTNTGELFF.

In this sample, this clone turned up a few times. The chain has TRBV12-5 and TRBJ1-3; TRBD1 might be the D (6 bases). V lost 4 bases and J lost 3, with 16 bases in between. This CDR3 region has 16 residues. The germline CDR1 and CDR2 sequences are LGHNT and FRNRAP. The CDR3 loop is CASGSATGKGGNTIYF. CDR3 coding DNA: TGTGCTAGTGGTTCTGCAACAGGGAAAGGTGGAAACACCATATATTTT.

J is TRBJ1-4 and V is TRBV9, with D perhaps matching TRBD1 (6 bases). V lost 3 bases and J lost 5, with 14 bases in between. Germline V CDR1 and CDR2: SGDLS, YYNGEE. This CDR3 spans 15 amino acids. The CDR3 DNA sequence: TGTGCCAGCAGCGGGGGTTGGGGGCGGAATGAAAAACTGTTTTTT. It encodes CASSGGWGRNEKLFF.

The CDR3 DNA follows: TGTGCCTGGAGTGCCTCCGTCACTGAAGCTTTCTTT. The encoded protein is CAWSASVTEAFF. The V gene is TRBV30, the J gene TRBJ1-1; D not certain. The CDR3 covers 12 residues. Germline V gene sequence: CDR1 GTSNPN, CDR2 SVGIG (reference sequence). Deletions cut 1 base from V and 4 bases from J, with 7 bases between.

The V gene is TRBV28, the J gene TRBJ2-2; perhaps TRBD2 as D (5 bases). This CDR3 spans 12 amino acids. The V gene lost 3 bases and the J gene lost 6 bases, with 5 bases spanning the gap. The germline gives CDR1 MDHEN, CDR2 SYDVKM. CDR3 in DNA: TGTGCCAGCAGTTTGCGGGCCGGGGAGCTGTTTTTT. Encoded protein: CASSLRAGELFF. The full variable domain, rest sourced from reference TRBV28 and TRBJ2-2, is DVKVTQSSRYLVKRTGEKVFLECVQDMDHENMFWYRQDPGLGLRLIYFSYDVKMKEKGDIPEGYSVSREKKERFSLILESASTNQTSMYLCASSLRAGELFFGEGSRLTVL.

CDR3 amino acids: CASSFLGTSGRGSSYEQYF. The CDR3 DNA reads as TGTGCCAGCAGCTTCTTAGGGACTAGCGGGAGGGGAAGCTCCTACGAGCAGTACTTC. V is TRBV7-2 and J is TRBJ2-7, with 16 bases lining up with TRBD2. The junction had 8 bases not matched to a gene; V was cut back by 3 bases and J by 0 bases. Germline V lookup: CDR1 SGHTA, CDR2 FQGNSA. The CDR3 spans 19 residues.

This rearrangement joins TRBV10-1 to TRBJ2-5; 11 positions match TRBD2. The CDR3 extends over 14 amino acids. CDR1 is WNHNN, CDR2 SYGVQD, per germline (reference sequence). Trimming cost V 7 bases and J 7 bases; bases outside gene matches: 8. The chain's CDR3 is CASIVSGTSGTQYF. The DNA of the CDR3 is TGCGCCAGCATCGTCTCCGGGACTAGCGGGACCCAGTACTTC.

This clone occurred once. This chain links TRBV7-3 with TRBJ2-3; 9 bases line up with TRBD2. Losses at the gene ends were 1 base for V and 1 base for J; bases not matched to a gene: 6. The CDR3 extends over 17 amino acids. Germline V CDR1 and CDR2: SGHTA, FQGTGA. DNA for the CDR3: TGTGCCAGCAGCTTAATCAGCGGGGGGACCCGCACAGATACGCAGTATTTT. This encodes CASSLISGGTRTDTQYF.

V gene TRBV5-1 combines with J gene TRBJ1-2; D might be TRBD1 (6 bases). Trimming shortened V by 1 base and J by 4 bases, and 14 bases separated the two germline ends. Germline CDR1 and CDR2: SGHRS and YFSETQ. The CDR3 spans 15 residues. The CDR3 nucleotides read TGCGCCAGCAGCTTGAGTCAGGGAGGGGGCTATGGCTACACCTTC. Translating it yields CASSLSQGGGYGYTF. The full variable domain, rest sourced from reference TRBV5-1 and TRBJ1-2, is KAGVTQTPRYLIKTRGQQVTLSCSPISGHRSVSWYQQTPGQGLQFLFEYFSETQRNKGNFPGRFSGRQFSNSRSEMNVSTLELGDSALYLCASSLSQGGGYGYTFGSGTRLTVV.

This clone is a singleton in its sample. This rearrangement joins TRBV27 to TRBJ1-2; D gene unclear. Trimming cost V 0 bases and J 3 bases, with 17 bases left between them. The CDR3 covers 17 residues. Germline lookup yields CDR1 MNHEY and CDR2 SMNVEV (reference sequence). This CDR3 reads CASSLSSRFGVHYGYTF. The CDR3 DNA is TGTGCCAGCAGTTTATCGTCGCGGTTTGGAGTCCACTATGGCTACACCTTC.

The rearrangement uses TRBV19 and TRBJ2-1; 8 nucleotides agree with TRBD2. The CDR3 runs 14 residues. Trimming took 5 bases from V and 8 from J; bases not matched to a gene: 8. The germline gives CDR1 LNHDA, CDR2 SQIVND (reference sequence). The CDR3: CASSRGGHRDEQFF. DNA for the CDR3: TGTGCCAGTAGTCGCGGGGGGCATAGGGATGAGCAGTTCTTC.

This sequence joins TRBV4-3 and TRBJ2-7; the match to TRBD1 covers 8 bases. This CDR3 region has 16 residues. Germline CDR1 reads LGHNA; CDR2 reads YSLEER. V was pared by 0 bases and J by 3 bases, with 7 bases of the junction left unmatched. Here the CDR3 DNA reads TGCGCCAGCAGCCAAGACTCCGGGACAGGCTTCTACGAGCAGTACTTC. As protein: CASSQDSGTGFYEQYF.

This chain links TRBV20-1 with TRBJ2-3, with D hard to call. Germline CDR1 is DFQATT and CDR2 is SNEGSKA (reference sequence). V was pared by 1 base and J by 5 bases, with 4 bases between. The CDR3 is 11 residues long. The CDR3 sequence: CSARALDTQYF. Written as DNA, the CDR3 is TGCAGTGCTAGAGCGTTAGATACGCAGTATTTT.